This T cell receptor beta chain was identified during a study of pediatric ulcerative colitis. Germline values: CDR1 SQVTM, CDR2 ANQGSEA. This CDR3 comprises 11 residues. Deletions cut 4 bases from V and 1 base from J, with 4 bases between. The rectum was sampled with one to two pinch biopsies at colonoscopy. Worth noting for this clone: Its target is not known.

Whole-study results and caveats: This repertoire reflects total lymphocytes rather than subpopulations like regulatory T cells. Ulcerative colitis patients shared more blood-rectal clones than controls. No controls had the two rectal clonotypes shared by ulcerative colitis patients. Blood samples from a couple of patients yielded substantially fewer templates and were excluded from blood-rectal overlap analysis.

Sequencing was performed with immunoSEQ multiplex PCR; in TCRdb, only in-frame clones are kept and a portion is missing. The data contain tens of thousands of clones, 71% of them singletons. Sequencing was carried out using gut tissue. V and J are TRBV29-1 and TRBJ1-1; D not resolved. The clonotype originates from a boy younger than 18 with severe ulcerative colitis. The chain's CDR3 is CSVVGNTEAFF. CDR3 in DNA: TGCAGCGTTGTCGGGAACACTGAAGCTTTCTTT.